This paragraph covers one T cell receptor (beta chain) sequence. The antigen is undetermined. The entry originates in a study of T cell responses to AZD1222 COVID-19 vaccine. Study as a whole: Recipients boosted at about 4 weeks or about 12 weeks are pooled. Whole-study results and caveats: Regions 160-218 and 743-854 dominated among vaccine-associated CD4 TCRs spanning spike. Donors in the cohort were predominantly white British and more often female, and clonal diversity was possibly underestimated.

Profiling relied on immunoSEQ multiplex PCR, and the TCRdb table lists in-frame clones only, not all of them. The sample has about 96,000 clones, roughly nine tenths seen once. Germline V gene data show CDR1 as SEHNR and CDR2 as FQNEAQ (reference sequence). V was cut by 5 bases and J by 4 bases, with 17 bases left in between. This CDR3 comprises 15 residues. The sample in question was peripheral blood, obtained on day 0 of AZD1222 vaccination. The receptor's source is an adult in good health. This sequence joins TRBV7-9 and TRBJ2-5; maybe TRBD2 (6 bases). This chain's CDR3 is CASSLGLQRGETQYF. Written as DNA, the CDR3 is TGTGCCAGCAGCCTGGGACTCCAGAGGGGAGAGACCCAGTACTTC.